This record covers a single T cell receptor (beta chain). Its antigen is unidentified. Germline V gene sequence: CDR1 SGDLS, CDR2 YYNGEE. The CDR3 runs 14 residues. After removal of 10 bases from V and 3 bases from J, the junction contained 9 bases not matched to a gene. This sample stems from a study of T cells in localized non-small cell lung cancer. Study-wide points: Uninvolved adjacent lung had more T cell clonality than any other tissue, topping tumor.

Libraries were prepared by immunoSEQ multiplex PCR; TCRdb keeps only in-frame clonotypes and omits some of them. The sample lists about 24,000 clones, more than 85% occurring once. The sequence was collected from a man aged 35 to 69 with stage III squamous cell lung carcinoma. The V call is TRBV9, the J call TRBJ1-1; TRBD1 agrees at 10 bases. This specimen consisted of peripheral blood, obtained before any cancer treatment. The CDR3 bases are TGTGCCGCCCGGGACAGGGGAAGGGACACTGAAGCTTTCTTT. As protein: CAARDRGRDTEAFF.